This T cell receptor (beta chain) was captured by sequencing in a study of radiotherapy plus CTLA-4 blockade in lung cancer. The protocol was immunoSEQ multiplex PCR, while the TCRdb copy is restricted to in-frame clones and leaves out a portion. The sample carries about 84,000 clones, approximately 79% recorded once. CDR1 and CDR2 from the germline V gene are SEHNR and FQNEAQ (reference sequence). V lost 0 bases, J lost 7 bases, and 12 bases lay in between. CDR3 length: 14 amino acids. Alongside CTLA-4 blockade with ipilimumab, patients with chemo-refractory metastatic non-small-cell lung cancer received focal radiation.

The sample was peripheral blood, taken from a patient treated with radiotherapy plus ipilimumab. This receptor was identified in a human donor with non-small cell lung cancer that progressed on radiotherapy plus ipilimumab. The genes are TRBV7-9 and TRBJ1-2; D is unresolved. Written as DNA, the CDR3 is TGTGCCAGCAGCTTAGCCCTCAAGGAAGCTGGCTACACCTTC. Its protein product is CASSLALKEAGYTF. The entire variable domain, with the rest obtained from reference TRBV7-9 and TRBJ1-2, is as follows: DTGVSQNPRHKITKRGQNVTFRCDPISEHNRLYWYRQTLGQGPEFLTYFQNEAQLEKSRLLSDRFSAERPKGSFSTLEIQRTEQGDSAMYLCASSLALKEAGYTFGSGTRLTVV.